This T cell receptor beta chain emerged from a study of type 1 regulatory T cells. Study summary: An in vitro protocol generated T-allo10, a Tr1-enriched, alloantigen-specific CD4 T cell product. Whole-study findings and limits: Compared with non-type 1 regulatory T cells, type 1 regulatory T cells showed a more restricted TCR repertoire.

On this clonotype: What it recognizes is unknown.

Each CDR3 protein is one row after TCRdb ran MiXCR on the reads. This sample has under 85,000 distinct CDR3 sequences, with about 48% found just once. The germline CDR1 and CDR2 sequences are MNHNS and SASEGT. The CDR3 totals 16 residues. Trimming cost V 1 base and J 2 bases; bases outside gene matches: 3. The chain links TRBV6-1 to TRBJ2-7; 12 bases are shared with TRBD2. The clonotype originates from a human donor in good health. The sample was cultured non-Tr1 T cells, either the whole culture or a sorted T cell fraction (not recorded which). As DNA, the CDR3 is TGTGCCAGCAGTGAAGGACTAGCGGGGGCCGCCTACGAGCAGTACTTC. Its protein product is CASSEGLAGAAYEQYF.